This T cell receptor (beta chain) was profiled in a study of T cell repertoires in ileal Crohn's disease. Overall study context: At postoperative colonoscopy, neoterminal ileum biopsies were taken as M6.

Assay: immunoSEQ multiplex PCR; the TCRdb copy retains only in-frame clones and omits some. The sample consists of about 4,500 clones, around four fifths of them appearing once. Described time point: neoterminal ileum biopsy at postoperative endoscopy, about 6 months after surgery. The V end was cut by 4 bases, the J end by 6 bases, with 20 bases between. The germline V gene has CDR1 SGHRS and CDR2 YFSETQ. The CDR3 sequence is 15 residues long. The origin of this receptor is an adult with Crohn's disease. The rearrangement uses TRBV5-1 and TRBJ2-7; D may correspond to TRBD1 or TRBD2 (5 bases each). Source material: ileal tissue. The CDR3 DNA reads TGCGCCAGCAGCCTTACTACCTCCAGGGACCGCGAGCAGTACTTC. This sequence encodes CASSLTTSRDREQYF.